The clone carrying this T cell receptor (beta chain) came up many times. Its specificity is unknown. This entry comes from a study of T cell repertoires in cytomegalovirus infection. Study-level background: Shared public TCR beta signatures pointed to both CMV infection and a matching HLA type. Study outcomes and limitations: CMV-specific TCR beta clonotypes restricted by HLA-C dominated the ex vivo response.

TCRdb redid the calling of the reads with MiXCR, one entry per CDR3 protein. In the table there are about 160,000 distinct CDR3 sequences, roughly 15% of which are singletons. The CDR3 covers 16 residues. Germline V lookup: CDR1 SGHVS, CDR2 FQNEAQ. V lost 5 bases and J 8 bases, leaving 22 bases between the germline ends. The sample taken for sequencing was CD8+ T cells from PBMCs. This clonotype was sampled from a human donor in good health (CMV status not recorded). Some clones in this sample may be carry-over from other donors' samples. The V and J genes are TRBV7-8 and TRBJ1-3; D not certain. Written as DNA, the CDR3 is TGTGCCAGCAGCCTCCGGGGAGGGTGGGATCGAGACACCATATATTTT. Translating gives CASSLRGGWDRDTIYF.